Listed below are T cell receptor beta chains from one sample, sequenced in a study of OX40 agonist ivuxolimab in advanced cancers. The protocol was immunoSEQ multiplex PCR, while the TCRdb copy is restricted to in-frame clones and leaves out a portion. The repertoire has some 100,000 clones, 92% of them found once; the top ten carry about 3.6%. Here the sequenced sample was CD4+ or CD8+ T cells sorted from blood, taken in a trial of the OX40 agonist ivuxolimab. These receptor sequences come from an adult with an advanced solid tumor such as melanoma, head and neck, liver or kidney cancer. Both conserved end residues are part of each CDR3. The D gene is left open where the match is weak. The size of a clone is reported for some rows only, either as once, few or many, or as a class for expanded clones.

d_gene,abundance,j_gene,len,v_gene,CDR3nt,CDR3aa
.,.,TRBJ1-1,12,TRBV27,TGTGCCAGCAGTCCCTCGACCGGGGAAGCTTTCTTT,CASSPSTGEAFF
.,.,TRBJ1-3,15,TRBV6-5,TGTGCCAGCAGTTACTCCGAGACATTAGGAAACACCATATATTTT,CASSYSETLGNTIYF
.,.,TRBJ1-1,13,TRBV25-1,TGTGCCAGCAGTGAAAGGGGTAACACTGAAGCTTTCTTT,CASSERGNTEAFF
.,.,TRBJ1-2,13,TRBV27,TGTGCCAGCAGTTTATCGGGGTTTAGAGGCTACACCTTC,CASSLSGFRGYTF
TRBD2,.,TRBJ2-7,15,TRBV10-1,TGCGCCAGCAGTCCGGGACTAGCGGACACCTACGAGCAGTACTTC,CASSPGLADTYEQYF
TRBD1,.,TRBJ2-7,13,TRBV27,TGTGCCAGCAGTTTGGCCAGGGGGAACGGGCAGTACTTC,CASSLARGNGQYF
.,.,TRBJ2-7,17,TRBV4-1,TGCGCCAGCAGCCAAGTATCCTCGGGGGCCAGCTCCTACGAGCAGTACTTC,CASSQVSSGASSYEQYF
.,.,TRBJ2-1,13,TRBV4-2,TGTGCCAGCAGCCACGGGAGTTACAATGAGCAGTTCTTC,CASSHGSYNEQFF
TRBD1,.,TRBJ2-7,16,TRBV11-3,TGTGCCAGCAGCTTAGGACCGGGACAGGGGGCCTACGAGCAGTACTTC,CASSLGPGQGAYEQYF
TRBD1,.,TRBJ2-7,15,TRBV10-3,TGTGCCATCAGTGGCCCAGACCGGGACAGTGACGAGCAGTACTTC,CAISGPDRDSDEQYF
.,.,TRBJ1-2,15,TRBV5-4,TGTGCCAGCAGCTTCGGAACAGAATCTAACTATGGCTACACCTTC,CASSFGTESNYGYTF
.,.,TRBJ1-1,13,TRBV11-2,TGTGCCAGCAGCCTGGGGACCGGACGAGAAGCTTTCTTT,CASSLGTGREAFF
.,.,TRBJ2-1,16,TRBV4-1,TGCGCCAGCAGCCAAGAAGGGACTCCAGGGTTATATGAGCAGTTCTTC,CASSQEGTPGLYEQFF
.,once,TRBJ1-2,10,TRBV20-1,TGCAGTGCCCCTCACTATGGCTACACCTTC,CSAPHYGYTF
.,.,TRBJ1-5,13,TRBV4-1,TGCGCCAGCAGCCAAGGGAGGAATCAGCCCCAGCATTTT,CASSQGRNQPQHF
.,.,TRBJ1-1,11,TRBV19,TGTGCCAGTGGACAGAACACTGAAGCTTTCTTT,CASGQNTEAFF